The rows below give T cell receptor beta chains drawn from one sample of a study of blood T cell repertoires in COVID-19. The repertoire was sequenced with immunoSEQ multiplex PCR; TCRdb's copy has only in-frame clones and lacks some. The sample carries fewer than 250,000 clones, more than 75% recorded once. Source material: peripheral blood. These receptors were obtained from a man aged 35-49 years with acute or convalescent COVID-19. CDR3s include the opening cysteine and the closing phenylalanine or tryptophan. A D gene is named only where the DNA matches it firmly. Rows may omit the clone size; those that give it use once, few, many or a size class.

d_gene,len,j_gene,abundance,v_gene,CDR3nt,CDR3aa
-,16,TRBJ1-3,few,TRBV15,TGTGCCACCCGAGCAGGGAGGGGACCCTCTGGAAACACCATATATTTT,CATRAGRGPSGNTIYF
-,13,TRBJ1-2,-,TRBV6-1,TGTGCCAGCAGTGACGGTGCCAACTATGGCTACACCTTC,CASSDGANYGYTF
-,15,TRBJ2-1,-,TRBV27,TGTGCCAGCACCACCCTTGAGGTGTCGGGTAATGAGCAGTTCTTC,CASTTLEVSGNEQFF
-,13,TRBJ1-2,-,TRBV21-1,TGTGCCAGCAACCCCGCCCGGGGTCTTGGCTACACCTTC,CASNPARGLGYTF
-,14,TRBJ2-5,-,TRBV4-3,TGCGCCAGCAGCCAAGAGGGTGCGGGCGAGACCCAGTACTTC,CASSQEGAGETQYF
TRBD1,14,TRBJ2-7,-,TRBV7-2,TGTGCCAGCAGCCCGGACAGGGACATCTACGAGCAGTACTTC,CASSPDRDIYEQYF
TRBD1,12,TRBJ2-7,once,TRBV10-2,TGCGCCAGCCGGGACAGGCTACACGAGCAGTACTTC,CASRDRLHEQYF
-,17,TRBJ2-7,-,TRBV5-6,-,CASSFYVSAAFSYEQYF
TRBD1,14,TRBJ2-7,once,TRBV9,TGTGCCAGCAGCGGATCGGGACAGGGAGACGAGCAGTACTTC,CASSGSGQGDEQYF
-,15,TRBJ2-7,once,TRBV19,TGTGCCAGTAGTTCATCCAGGGGTCTCGGTGCCGAGCAGTACTTC,CASSSSRGLGAEQYF
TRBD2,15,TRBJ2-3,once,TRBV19,TGTGCCAGTAGTGAACTAGCGGGGGGGCGAAATACGCAGTATTTT,CASSELAGGRNTQYF
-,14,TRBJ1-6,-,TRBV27,TGTGCCAGCAGAACAGGGAGACCCAGTGCACCCCTCCACTTT,CASRTGRPSAPLHF
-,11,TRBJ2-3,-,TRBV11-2,TGTGCCAGCAGCACGCGGGATACGCAGTATTTT,CASSTRDTQYF
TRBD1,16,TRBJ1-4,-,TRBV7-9,TGTGCCAGCAGCTTACCATCGGGACAGGGTGATGAAAAACTGTTTTTT,CASSLPSGQGDEKLFF
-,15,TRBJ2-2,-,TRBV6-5,TGTGCCAGCAGTTACTCTGCGAGGTCTTCCGGGGAGCTGTTTTTT,CASSYSARSSGELFF
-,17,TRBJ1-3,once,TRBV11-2,TGTGCCAGCAGCTTAGGCCTGAAGCGGAGCTCTGGAAACACCATATATTTT,CASSLGLKRSSGNTIYF
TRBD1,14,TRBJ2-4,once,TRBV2,TGTGCCAGCTCCGGGACAGGGGGCTCTCACATTCAGTACTTC,CASSGTGGSHIQYF
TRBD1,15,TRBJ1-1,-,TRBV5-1,TGCGCCAGCAGCCCAGGGACAGGGACGAACACTGAAGCTTTCTTT,CASSPGTGTNTEAFF
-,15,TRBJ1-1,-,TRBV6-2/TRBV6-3,TGTGCCAGCAGTTACTCGAGGCGGGGGGTCACTGAAGCTTTCTTT,CASSYSRRGVTEAFF
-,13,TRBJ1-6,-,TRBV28,TGTGCCAGCATTAGACAGCCAAATTCACCCCTCCACTTT,CASIRQPNSPLHF
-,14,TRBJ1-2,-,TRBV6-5,TGTGCCAGCACCCGGACACGGGCTAACTATGGCTACACCTTC,CASTRTRANYGYTF
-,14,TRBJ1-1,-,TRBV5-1,TGCGCCAGCAGTTTGGCCCCCCAGCGAACTGAAGCTTTCTTT,CASSLAPQRTEAFF
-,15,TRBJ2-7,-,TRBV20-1,TGCAGTGCTAGTAAGGGACACCAAAACTCCTACGAGCAGTACTTC,CSASKGHQNSYEQYF
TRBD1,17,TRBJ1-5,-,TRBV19,TGTGCCAGTAGTTCAGGACAGGGGTCGGGAAGCAATCAGCCCCAGCATTTT,CASSSGQGSGSNQPQHF
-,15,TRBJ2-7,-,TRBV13,TGTGCCAGCAGCTTGGAGCGGGACACATCCTACGAGCAGTACTTC,CASSLERDTSYEQYF
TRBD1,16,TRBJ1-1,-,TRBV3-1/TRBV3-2,TGTGCCAGCAGCCTATCCGGGACAGGATTGAACACTGAAGCTTTCTTT,CASSLSGTGLNTEAFF
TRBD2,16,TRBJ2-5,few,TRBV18,TGTGCCAGCTCCGGGACTAGCGGGGGCCTCCAAGAGACCCAGTACTTC,CASSGTSGGLQETQYF
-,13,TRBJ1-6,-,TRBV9,TGTGCCAGCAGCCCCAGGCAGTATTCACCCCTCCACTTT,CASSPRQYSPLHF
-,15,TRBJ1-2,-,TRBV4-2,TGTGCCAGCAGCCGTGCCCGACAGGACCCGTATGGCTACACCTTC,CASSRARQDPYGYTF